Shown below are 24 T cell receptor beta chains from a single sample sequenced in a study of control samples from healthy donors and cancer patients. The protocol was immunoSEQ multiplex PCR, while the TCRdb copy is restricted to in-frame clones and leaves out a portion. The table shows about 160,000 clones, with 85% to 90% occurring only once. The sequencing sample was made of blood. All receptors come from a man under 40 in good health.

The V call is TRBV6-5, the J call TRBJ1-2; D is unclear. The V gene lost 7 bases and the J gene lost 4 bases, with 13 bases spanning the gap. The CDR3 covers 13 residues. CDR1 and CDR2 from the germline V gene are MNHEY and SVGAGI. The CDR3 bases are TGTGCCAGCACCGACGCGGCGGTCTATGGCTACACCTTC. Amino acid sequence: CASTDAAVYGYTF.

This clone was seen only once. The CDR3 sequence is CASRGGANSGNTIYF. Written as DNA, the CDR3 is TGTGCCAGCAGGGGGGGGGCGAACTCTGGAAACACCATATATTTT. This chain connects TRBV6-6 to TRBJ1-3; D possibly corresponds to TRBD1 (6 bases). Trimming cost V 6 bases and J 0 bases, with 12 bases left between them. Looked up from germline, CDR1 is MNHNY and CDR2 is SVGAGI (reference sequence). The CDR3 loop spans 15 amino acids.

In its sample, this clone was seen once. The chain recombines TRBV10-1 with TRBJ2-3, with TRBD2 matching over 10 bases. Trimming at V came to 11 bases and at J to 6 bases, leaving 8 bases not matched to a gene. Germline V gene lookup returns CDR1 WNHNN and CDR2 SYGVQD (reference sequence). The length of the CDR3 is 13 residues. The CDR3 reads CAVVQREGDTQYF. The CDR3 region has the DNA TGCGCCGTCGTTCAGCGGGAGGGGGATACGCAGTATTTT.

The rearrangement joins TRBV4-2 to TRBJ2-7, with TRBD1 as a possible D gene (6 bases). The length of the CDR3 is 13 residues. V lost 1 base and J 5 bases, leaving 9 bases between the germline ends. The germline CDR1 and CDR2 sequences are LGHNA and YNFKEQ. CDR3 region: CASSQGTVHEQYF. Written as DNA, the CDR3 is TGTGCCAGCAGCCAAGGGACAGTCCACGAGCAGTACTTC.

This chain connects TRBV18 to TRBJ2-2; 7 positions match TRBD1. Germline loops: CDR1 KGHSH, CDR2 LQKENI. This CDR3 has 15 residues. The V segment lost 4 bases and the J segment 4 bases; nucleotides outside the gene matches: 6. CDR3 residues: CASSLTGRSTGELFF. The DNA of the CDR3 is TGTGCCAGCTCACTGACAGGGCGAAGCACCGGGGAGCTGTTTTTT. Drawing the rest from reference TRBV18 and TRBJ2-2, the complete variable domain is NAGVMQNPRHLVRRRGQEARLRCSPMKGHSHVYWYRQLPEEGLKFMVYLQKENIIDESGMPKERFSAEFPKEGPSILRIQQVVRGDSAAYFCASSLTGRSTGELFFGEGSRLTVL.

V and J are TRBV4-1 and TRBJ2-1, with TRBD2 matching 10 bases. V shed 8 bases and J 4 bases; nucleotides not matched to a gene: 5. Germline-derived CDR1 and CDR2 are MGHRA and YSYEKL. There are 14 residues in the CDR3. CDR3 loop: CASGLAGGYNEQFF. For the CDR3, the DNA is TGCGCCAGCGGTTTAGCGGGGGGTTACAATGAGCAGTTCTTC.

This clone was found a few times. The chain is built from TRBV5-1 and TRBJ1-1; D gene uncertain. From germline, CDR1 is SGHRS and CDR2 YFSETQ. The CDR3 runs 14 residues. Trimming took 2 bases from V and 0 from J, leaving 8 bases between them. The CDR3 DNA is TGCGCCAGCAGCTTCGGAGGCATGAACACTGAAGCTTTCTTT. Its protein product is CASSFGGMNTEAFF.

The gene calls are TRBV18 and TRBJ2-7; 10 bases agree with TRBD1. Trimming took 2 bases from V and 5 from J; bases not matched to a gene: 9. The germline CDR1 and CDR2 sequences are KGHSH and LQKENI. This CDR3 comprises 16 residues. In DNA form, the CDR3 reads TGTGCCAGCTCACCAAGATCGGGACAGGGGATGCACGAGCAGTACTTC. The encoded protein is CASSPRSGQGMHEQYF.

As for this clone: Other DNA sequences in the sample encode the same CDR3. The chain has TRBV12-3 or TRBV12-4 and TRBJ2-7, with D possibly matching TRBD1 (5 bases). With 2 bases removed from V and 7 bases from J, the gap between germline ends came to 6 bases. This CDR3 region has 11 residues. The CDR3 here is CASSLRGEQYF. For the CDR3, the DNA is TGTGCCAGCAGTTTAAGGGGAGAGCAGTACTTC.

V usage is TRBV5-1 and J usage is TRBJ1-2; tentatively, D is TRBD1 (5 bases). V gave up 3 bases and J gave up 8 bases, with 14 bases separating them. This CDR3 spans 13 amino acids. CDR1 is SGHRS, CDR2 YFSETQ, per germline. CDR3 bases: TGCGCCAGCAGCTCCCTTGAGGGACGGGGCTACACCTTC. Protein sequence: CASSSLEGRGYTF.

The rearrangement joins TRBV6-5 to TRBJ1-6; tentatively, D is TRBD1 (6 bases). Between the trimmed V and J ends, which lost 7 bases and 8 bases, there was a span of 9 bases. The CDR3 runs to 12 residues. From germline, CDR1 is MNHEY and CDR2 SVGAGI. The CDR3 here is CASKGGDSPLHF. The CDR3 DNA is TGTGCCAGCAAGGGGGGTGATTCACCCCTCCACTTT.

The chain is built from TRBV12-3 or TRBV12-4 and TRBJ1-2, with D hard to call. The CDR3 runs to 12 residues. V lost 3 bases to trimming and J lost 5 bases, with 7 bases between them. This chain's CDR3 is CASSLKVYGYTF. CDR3 DNA: TGTGCCAGCAGTTTGAAGGTTTATGGCTACACCTTC.

The chain has TRBV12-3 or TRBV12-4 and TRBJ2-7; no definite D call. Trimming stripped 3 bases from V and 5 bases from J, with 5 bases between. The CDR3 extends over 11 amino acids. The DNA for the CDR3 is TGTGCCAGCAGTTTCTTCGACGAGCAGTACTTC. Protein sequence: CASSFFDEQYF.

The chain has TRBV2 and TRBJ1-1; D not certain. Deletions cut 6 bases from V and 1 base from J, with 12 bases between. This CDR3 comprises 14 residues. Germline CDR1 and CDR2: SNHLY and FYNNEI. The CDR3 region is CASRLRETNTEAFF. The DNA of the CDR3 is TGTGCCAGCAGGTTGCGGGAGACGAACACTGAAGCTTTCTTT.

This chain uses TRBV7-3 with TRBJ2-1; 7 bases map to TRBD2. In germline, CDR1 is SGHTA, CDR2 FQGTGA. CDR3 length: 14 amino acids. J was trimmed by 9 bases and V by 5 bases; bases with no gene match: 10. The CDR3 region has the DNA TGTGCCAGCAGCCCCTGGGGGGGTTCGGGTGAGCAGTTCTTC. Its protein is CASSPWGGSGEQFF.

The gene calls are TRBV4-3 and TRBJ2-1; 7 bases align to TRBD2. The CDR3 extends over 17 amino acids. V shed 4 bases, J shed 6 bases, and the junction held 15 bases outside the gene matches. CDR1 is LGHNA and CDR2 is YSLEER in the germline V gene. The DNA of the CDR3 is TGCGCCAGCAGCCGGTCTCTAAGCGGGACCGTCGTCAATGAGCAGTTCTTC. Translating gives CASSRSLSGTVVNEQFF.

The sample holds one count of this clone. The gene calls are TRBV20-1 and TRBJ1-2, with TRBD1 as a possible D gene (6 bases). Germline CDR1 reads DFQATT; CDR2 reads SNEGSKA (reference sequence). Trimming took off 3 bases at V and 4 bases at J, with 18 bases between the two ends. The CDR3 sequence is 15 residues long. The CDR3 loop reads CSASSPDSISYGYTF. CDR3 nucleotide sequence: TGCAGTGCTAGTAGTCCGGACAGTATAAGCTATGGCTACACCTTC.

The chain couples TRBV12-3 or TRBV12-4 to TRBJ1-3, with D perhaps matching TRBD1 (6 bases). There are 13 residues in the CDR3. Trimming shortened V by 3 bases and J by 5 bases, and 8 bases separated the two germline ends. CDR3 DNA: TGTGCCAGCAGTTTGTGGGACAGAAACACCATATATTTT. Encoded protein: CASSLWDRNTIYF.

The rearrangement uses TRBV4-1 and TRBJ2-1; D is ambiguous. Per germline, CDR1 MGHRA and CDR2 YSYEKL. The V end lost 0 bases, the J end lost 6 bases, and 15 bases lay between the germline ends. The CDR3 spans 16 residues. CDR3 nucleotides: TGCGCCAGCAGCCAAGATCCCGGACCGTACCGCAATGAGCAGTTCTTC. As protein: CASSQDPGPYRNEQFF.

The chain has TRBV19 and TRBJ1-1; no reliable D call. There are 15 residues in the CDR3. Germline lookup yields CDR1 LNHDA and CDR2 SQIVND (reference sequence). V lost 6 bases to trimming and J lost 0 bases, with 14 bases between them. The CDR3 sequence: CASSGVGHMNTEAFF. The DNA for the CDR3 is TGTGCCAGTAGCGGTGTAGGCCACATGAACACTGAAGCTTTCTTT.

This chain links TRBV5-4 with TRBJ1-2; D possibly corresponds to TRBD1 (6 bases). The CDR3 is 15 amino acids. From germline, CDR1 is SGHNT and CDR2 YYREEE (reference sequence). V gave up 0 bases and J gave up 8 bases, with 17 bases separating them. CDR3 coding DNA: TGTGCCAGCAGCTTGGGTGGAGTGGCAGGGGTAGGCTACACCTTC. Amino acids: CASSLGGVAGVGYTF.

The V and J genes are TRBV19 and TRBJ1-2, with TRBD1 matching 7 bases. With 10 bases clipped from V and 2 bases from J, the junction kept 13 bases outside the gene matches. The CDR3 spans 15 residues. Per the germline V gene, CDR1 is LNHDA and CDR2 is SQIVND (reference sequence). The CDR3 protein is CATSGTAVGNYGYTF. The CDR3 nucleotides are TGTGCCACCTCCGGGACAGCTGTGGGCAACTATGGCTACACCTTC.

V and J are TRBV29-1 and TRBJ2-7; D is possibly TRBD1 (6 bases). Trimming removed 4 bases from V and 5 bases from J, with 12 bases in between. CDR1 is SQVTM, CDR2 ANQGSEA, per germline. The CDR3 totals 12 residues. The CDR3 here is CSVVTGSHEQYF. In nucleotides, the CDR3 is TGCAGCGTTGTTACAGGGTCCCACGAGCAGTACTTC.

The chain combines TRBV2 with TRBJ1-6; no clear D. Germline V gene lookup returns CDR1 SNHLY and CDR2 FYNNEI. V was cut by 3 bases and J by 7 bases, with 13 bases left in between. This CDR3 contains 15 residues. The CDR3 DNA follows: TGTGCCAGCAGTGAGCAGTCTAACCCCAATTCACCCCTCCACTTT. Translation: CASSEQSNPNSPLHF.